What follows are 20 T cell receptor beta chains derived from one specimen sequenced in a study of blood T cell repertoires in COVID-19. Profiling relied on immunoSEQ multiplex PCR, and the TCRdb table lists in-frame clones only, not all of them. The sample holds 100,000 to 120,000 clones; approximately 65% are singletons and the top ten take 6% to 8.5%. The material sequenced was peripheral blood. These receptors originate from a woman aged 55 to 70 with acute or convalescent COVID-19.

The chain couples TRBV11-3 to TRBJ2-3, with a possible D match to TRBD1 (6 bases). In germline, CDR1 is SGHNT, CDR2 YENEEA. Trimming cost V 5 bases and J 4 bases, with 10 bases left between them. The length of the CDR3 is 13 residues. The chain's CDR3 is CASSGYRADTQYF. DNA of the CDR3: TGTGCCAGCAGCGGATACAGGGCAGATACGCAGTATTTT.

The V gene is TRBV20-1, the J gene TRBJ1-3, with D tentatively TRBD1 (6 bases). This CDR3 has 16 amino acids. V was pared by 3 bases and J by 1 base, with 16 bases between. Germline V gene sequence: CDR1 DFQATT, CDR2 SNEGSKA (reference sequence). This CDR3 reads CSASEGTRGSGNTIYF. Here the CDR3 DNA reads TGCAGTGCTAGTGAAGGGACACGAGGTTCTGGAAACACCATATATTTT.

The genes are TRBV5-1 and TRBJ2-3; 8 bases are shared with TRBD2. The CDR3 contains 22 residues. Germline CDR1 reads SGHRS; CDR2 reads YFSETQ. Trimming at V came to 0 bases and at J to 1 base, leaving 22 bases not matched to a gene. CDR3 in amino acids: CASSLEGEWVWSGGPRTDTQYF. CDR3 nucleotide sequence: TGCGCCAGCAGCTTGGAAGGCGAGTGGGTCTGGAGCGGGGGCCCCCGCACAGATACGCAGTATTTT.

In this sample, this clone turned up a few times. This chain links TRBV28 with TRBJ1-4; D is unclear. The ends were cut back, 2 bases at V and 5 bases at J, with 12 bases in the middle. CDR3 length: 15 amino acids. The germline V gene has CDR1 MDHEN and CDR2 SYDVKM. In nucleotides, the CDR3 is TGTGCCAGCAGTTTACTCGGCCAGGAAAATGAAAAACTGTTTTTT. Translating gives CASSLLGQENEKLFF.

The chain links TRBV28 to TRBJ1-5, with 7 bases fitting TRBD1. V dropped 8 bases and J dropped 8; count of bases not matched to a gene: 9. This CDR3 region has 13 residues. Per germline, CDR1 MDHEN and CDR2 SYDVKM. CDR3 residues: CASSRTGIKPQHF. The CDR3, as DNA: TGTGCCAGCTCCCGGACAGGCATTAAGCCCCAGCATTTT.

This clone was seen ten or more times. The CDR3 region has the DNA TGTGCCAGCAGCCAAGATCAAGGGGAAGGCACCGGGGAGCTGTTTTTT. Its protein is CASSQDQGEGTGELFF. The chain uses TRBV4-2 and TRBJ2-2; tentatively, D is TRBD1 (5 bases). Trimming removed 0 bases at V and 4 bases at J, with 12 bases between. The germline gives CDR1 LGHNA, CDR2 YNFKEQ. The CDR3 runs 16 residues.

This chain uses TRBV25-1 with TRBJ2-7; D is possibly TRBD1 (5 bases). Per the germline V gene, CDR1 is MGHDK and CDR2 is SYGVNS. V was cut by 5 bases and J by 3 bases, with 14 bases left in between. This CDR3 spans 14 amino acids. DNA of the CDR3: TGTGCCAGCAGTTTAACCGGCGACAGCTACGAGCAGTACTTC. It encodes CASSLTGDSYEQYF.

The chain couples TRBV7-2 to TRBJ1-1, with 10 bases fitting TRBD1. Germline V gives CDR1 SGHTA, CDR2 FQGNSA. With V trimmed by 3 bases and J by 0 bases, 10 bases remained unmatched. This CDR3 region has 18 residues. CDR3 in amino acids: CASSFDRDRGLVNTEAFF. The CDR3 nucleotides read TGTGCCAGCAGCTTTGACCGGGACAGGGGACTTGTGAACACTGAAGCTTTCTTT.

This clone showed up just a few times. The gene calls are TRBV18 and TRBJ1-4; D perhaps matches TRBD1 (5 bases). The CDR3 totals 16 residues. Germline V lookup: CDR1 KGHSH, CDR2 LQKENI. The V gene lost 4 bases and the J gene lost 2 bases, with 14 bases spanning the gap. Here the CDR3 reads CASSRDTPGTNEKLFF. The CDR3 DNA follows: TGTGCCAGCTCACGCGACACACCAGGGACTAATGAAAAACTGTTTTTT.

The V and J genes are TRBV29-1 and TRBJ1-1, with a weak D call TRBD1 (5 bases). Germline CDR1 is SQVTM and CDR2 is ANQGSEA. The CDR3 extends over 14 amino acids. V was trimmed by 7 bases and J by 5 bases, leaving 20 bases between them. CDR3 sequence: CSARLGAGKTEAFF. DNA of the CDR3: TGCAGCGCCCGATTAGGGGCAGGGAAGACTGAAGCTTTCTTT.

The table lists this clone with a few counts. The chain couples TRBV3-1 (or the pseudogene TRBV3-2) to TRBJ1-1; D is possibly TRBD1 (6 bases). Trimming took off 5 bases at V and 7 bases at J, with 11 bases between the two ends. The CDR3 totals 12 residues. The germline V gene encodes CDR1 LGHDT and CDR2 YNNKEL (reference sequence). CDR3 sequence: CASSGDNLEAFF. The DNA of the CDR3 is TGTGCCAGCAGCGGGGACAATCTTGAAGCTTTCTTT.

Points on this clone: This same CDR3 is encoded by further DNA sequences in the sample. The chain combines TRBV7-2 with TRBJ1-1; D is unclear. The CDR3 runs to 14 residues. Per the germline V gene, CDR1 is SGHTA and CDR2 is FQGNSA. Trimming removed 1 base from V and 1 base from J, with 7 bases in between. The CDR3 sequence: CASSLGAGNTEAFF. The DNA for the CDR3 is TGTGCCAGCAGCTTAGGGGCAGGGAACACTGAAGCTTTCTTT. The whole variable domain, filled in from reference TRBV7-2 and TRBJ1-1, reads GAGVSQSPSNKVTEKGKDVELRCDPISGHTALYWYRQSLGQGLEFLIYFQGNSAPDKSGLPSDRFSAERTGGSVSTLTIQRTQQEDSAVYLCASSLGAGNTEAFFGQGTRLTVV.

V usage is TRBV27 and J usage is TRBJ2-7; tentatively, D is TRBD1 (6 bases). CDR3 length equals 15 residues. Germline CDR1 reads MNHEY; CDR2 reads SMNVEV (reference sequence). V shed 6 bases and J shed 5 bases, with 20 bases lying between them. CDR3 nucleotides: TGTGCCAGCAGCCAAACCCCAAGGGGGATCAACGAGCAGTACTTC. It codes for CASSQTPRGINEQYF.

The rearrangement links TRBV18 to TRBJ1-1, with D possibly being TRBD1 (5 bases). Germline loops: CDR1 KGHSH, CDR2 LQKENI. V lost 0 bases and J 1 base, leaving 18 bases between the germline ends. The CDR3 is 18 amino acids. The CDR3 sequence is CASSPPGDLGGENTEAFF. The CDR3 DNA reads TGTGCCAGCTCACCACCCGGGGATTTGGGGGGAGAGAACACTGAAGCTTTCTTT.

This clone was seen a few times. The chain uses TRBV7-2 and TRBJ1-2, with TRBD1 matching 8 bases. Looked up from germline, CDR1 is SGHTA and CDR2 is FQGNSA. V lost 0 bases to trimming and J lost 5 bases; unmatched junction nucleotides: 5. The CDR3 loop spans 15 amino acids. As DNA, the CDR3 is TGTGCCAGCAGCTTAGCGTCACAGGGGGGTTATGGCTACACCTTC. Its translation is CASSLASQGGYGYTF.

This chain links TRBV2 with TRBJ1-1; tentatively, D is TRBD1 (6 bases). The ends were cut back, 8 bases at V and 0 bases at J, with 13 bases in the middle. The CDR3 totals 14 residues. Germline-derived CDR1 and CDR2 are SNHLY and FYNNEI. The CDR3 DNA follows: TGTGCCAGCTGCATTGGGGGCCTGAACACTGAAGCTTTCTTT. Protein product: CASCIGGLNTEAFF.

The chain recombines TRBV24-1 with TRBJ2-3; 10 bases fit TRBD2. CDR1 and CDR2 (germline): KGHDR, SFDVKD. The CDR3 totals 16 residues. V lost 5 bases and J lost 0; bases outside the gene matches: 4. The CDR3 DNA sequence: TGTGCCACCAGTGTCCCTAGCGGGGGCAGCACAGATACGCAGTATTTT. This translates into CATSVPSGGSTDTQYF.

The V gene is TRBV7-2, the J gene TRBJ2-5; 7 bases are shared with TRBD2. Trimming took 2 bases from V and 1 from J; bases not matched to a gene: 4. The CDR3 runs 15 residues. Germline V gene lookup returns CDR1 SGHTA and CDR2 FQGNSA. The DNA of the CDR3 is TGTGCCAGCAGCTTAAGGGCTAGCGGCCAAGAGACCCAGTACTTC. As protein: CASSLRASGQETQYF.

CDR3 sequence: CASSRGAELGQKQFF. DNA of the CDR3: TGTGCCAGCAGCCGCGGGGCAGAGTTGGGCCAGAAGCAGTTCTTC. The chain links TRBV11-2 to TRBJ2-1; possible D gene TRBD2, 6 bases. The germline V and J ends were trimmed by 5 bases and 11 bases, with 22 bases remaining between them. The CDR3 runs to 15 residues. CDR1 is SGHAT and CDR2 is FQNNGV in the germline V gene.

This clone appeared once. The chain is built from TRBV7-7 and TRBJ2-5; D perhaps matches TRBD1 (8 bases). This CDR3 has 14 amino acids. The ends were cut back, 5 bases at V and 4 bases at J, with 14 bases in the middle. Germline V gene data show CDR1 as SSHAT and CDR2 as FNYEAQ (reference sequence). The CDR3 DNA reads as TGTGCCAGCAGCCGACAGGGGAGGGGAGAGACCCAGTACTTC. As protein: CASSRQGRGETQYF.